This T cell receptor beta chain was identified during a study of blood T cells in healthy people across ages. This clonotype was recorded once. Trimming removed 11 bases from V and 2 bases from J; junction bases left unmatched: 14. Germline CDR1 is MNHNS and CDR2 is SASEGT. The CDR3 has 15 residues. Each sample gave at least 6.5 million isolated PBMCs. Total RNA was extracted at no less than 6 micrograms per sample. Next came a second PCR, run for about 6 to 12 cycles, which used a sample-barcoded 5' primer along with a J-beta primer mix. A single record per CDR3 protein comes from TCRdb applying MiXCR to the 5' RACE reads. The sample holds about 1,400,000 distinct CDR3 sequences, roughly 40% seen once.

This sequence joins TRBV6-1 and TRBJ2-7, with 8 positions matching TRBD1. The sequence came from a woman younger than 35 in good health. The sequenced material came from blood. The DNA of the CDR3 is TGTGCCGGCAACAGGGGGAGACCAAAAACCTACGAGCAGTACTTC. Encoded protein: CAGNRGRPKTYEQYF.